This T cell receptor beta chain was observed in a study of regulatory T cells in long-lasting Graves disease. Whole-study results and caveats: Sharing of public clonotypes was greater in persistent patients (around 3,000) than in new patients (around 890).

Time point specified: persistent/refractory GD, antithyroid drugs over 5 years with positive TRAb. Following extraction of RNA from PBMCs, that RNA was used to make the TCR library. Building the TCR beta libraries relied on iRepertoire HTBI primers, and CDR3 regions underwent Arm-PCR. TCRdb redid the calling of the multiplex PCR reads with MiXCR, one entry per CDR3 protein. The sample consists of almost 350,000 distinct CDR3 sequences, 15% to 20% of them appearing once. Concerning this clonotype itself: Its matching antigen is unknown.

This receptor was taken from a female donor with Graves disease. The material sequenced was peripheral blood mononuclear cells (PBMCs), taken when the disease was refractory, from a patient treated with antithyroid drugs.

CDR3 in amino acids: CSARIPNYGYTF. The CDR3 coding sequence is TGCAGTGCTAGGATCCCCAACTATGGCTACACCTTC. V gene TRBV20-1 combines with J gene TRBJ1-2, with D hard to call. The CDR3 has 12 amino acids. From germline, CDR1 is DFQATT and CDR2 SNEGSKA (reference sequence). Trimming pared 3 bases from V and 2 bases from J, leaving 7 bases between.